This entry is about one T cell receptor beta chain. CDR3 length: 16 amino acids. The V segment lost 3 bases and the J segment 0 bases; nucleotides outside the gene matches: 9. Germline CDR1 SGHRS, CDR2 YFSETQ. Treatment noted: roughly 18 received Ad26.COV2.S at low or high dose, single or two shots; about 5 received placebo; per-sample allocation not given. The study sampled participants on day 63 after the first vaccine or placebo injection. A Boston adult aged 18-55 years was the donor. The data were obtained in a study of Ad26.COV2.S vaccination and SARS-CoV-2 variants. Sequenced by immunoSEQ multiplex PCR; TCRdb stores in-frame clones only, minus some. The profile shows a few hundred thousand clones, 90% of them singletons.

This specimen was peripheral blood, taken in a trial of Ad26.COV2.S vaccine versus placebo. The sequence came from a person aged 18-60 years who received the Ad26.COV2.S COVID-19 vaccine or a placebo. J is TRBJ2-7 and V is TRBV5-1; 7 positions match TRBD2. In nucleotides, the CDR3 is TGCGCCAGCAGCTGGGGGGGTCCTAGGAGCTCCTACGAGCAGTACTTC. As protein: CASSWGGPRSSYEQYF.